A single T cell receptor beta chain is shown here with its context. Its specificity is not known. The CDR3 end falls 3 residues outside the read, so it is completed with the germline J gene. Aged about 8 to 65 years, CVID subjects averaged around 43 years old. CVID subjects had received replacement immunoglobulin for at least one year. No CVID subject was ill or on immunomodulatory drugs when sampled. This entry is derived from a study of T cell clonality in common variable immunodeficiency. General study findings and limits: TCRbeta clonality was increased in CVID versus healthy controls. Reportedly, TCR beta sequences from common variable immunodeficiency showed fewer deletions and N-nucleotide insertions.

Method: immunoSEQ multiplex PCR; TCRdb's copy keeps in-frame clones and lacks some. The listing contains some 8,200 clones. Germline V gives CDR1 SNHLY, CDR2 FYNNEI. The CDR3 is made up of 12 amino acids. The V gene lost 5 bases and the J gene lost 5 bases, with 9 bases spanning the gap. Sample: peripheral blood mononuclear cells. The TCR originated in a human donor with common variable immunodeficiency. The J gene is TRBJ2-5, the V gene TRBV2; D might be TRBD1 (5 bases). Incomplete CDR3 DNA: TGTGCCAGCAGTAGGGGCATGGAGACC. It translates to CASSRGMET. The CDR3, in full, reads CASSRGMETQYF. The complete variable domain, with remaining parts taken from reference TRBV2 and TRBJ2-5, reads EPEVTQTPSHQVTQMGQEVILRCVPISNHLYFYWYRQILGQKVEFLVSFYNNEISEKSEIFDDQFSVERPDGSNFTLKIRSTKLEDSAMYFCASSRGMETQYFGPGTRLLVL.